Described below is a single T cell receptor (beta chain) sequence and its context. Its antigen remains unidentified. Profiling relied on immunoSEQ multiplex PCR, and the TCRdb table lists in-frame clones only, not all of them. The profile shows about 390,000 clones, 70% to 90% of them singletons. Described treatment: some 20 received Ad26.COV2.S at low or high dose, single or two shots; about 5 received placebo; per-sample allocation not given. Specimen acquisition occurred on day 63 following the initial vaccine or placebo injection. What was given as vaccine was an Ad26 vector encoding Wuhan-strain SARS-CoV-2 spike. This sample was taken from a study of Ad26.COV2.S vaccination and SARS-CoV-2 variants. Study in general: A participant enrolled in the COV1001 Ad26.COV2.S trial arm provided the sample. Intramuscularly, Ad26.COV2.S was given either once or twice, 56 days apart. Study outcomes and limitations: Placebo recipients trailed vaccine recipients in spike-specific TCR breadth.

This receptor was obtained from a person aged 18-60 years who received the Ad26.COV2.S COVID-19 vaccine or a placebo. The material was peripheral blood, obtained in a trial of Ad26.COV2.S vaccine versus placebo.

The CDR3, as DNA: TGCGCCAGCCGCGCAAAACCAACAGGGGGAGCCATGAACACTGAAGCTTTCTTT. As protein: CASRAKPTGGAMNTEAFF. The chain uses TRBV5-1 and TRBJ1-1; TRBD1 matches at 8 bases. CDR3 length: 18 residues. With 7 bases clipped from V and 0 bases from J, the junction kept 17 bases outside the gene matches. Per the germline V gene, CDR1 is SGHRS and CDR2 is YFSETQ.